The 22 T cell receptor beta chains below come from one sample, sequenced in a study of technical replicates of blood from several donors (dated by TCRdb to about 2017). Library preparation employed the immunoSEQ multiplex PCR assay. TCRdb stores this immuneACCESS table with in-frame sequences only. Part of the clones is absent; in the studies checked, under half of the shortfall reflects unresolved V genes, and no reason is known for the rest. This sample lists approximately 82,000 clones; 91% were detected once. The top ten hold about 0.38% of the sample. Source material: T cells isolated from PBMCs. The receptors shown here come from a human donor in good health. Some clones in this sample may be carry-over from other donors' samples.

V is TRBV5-1 and J is TRBJ2-7, with 7 bases lining up with TRBD2. Germline assignment: CDR1 SGHRS and CDR2 YFSETQ. V lost 0 bases and J lost 6; bases outside the gene matches: 6. This CDR3 contains 14 residues. The CDR3 DNA reads as TGCGCCAGCAGCTTGGGGCCCACTAGCGCCGAGCAGTACTTC. This encodes CASSLGPTSAEQYF. Full variable domain (remainder filled in from reference TRBV5-1 and TRBJ2-7): KAGVTQTPRYLIKTRGQQVTLSCSPISGHRSVSWYQQTPGQGLQFLFEYFSETQRNKGNFPGRFSGRQFSNSRSEMNVSTLELGDSALYLCASSLGPTSAEQYFGPGTRLTVT.

The V gene is TRBV2, the J gene TRBJ1-1, with D possibly matching TRBD1 (6 bases). The V end was cut by 7 bases, the J end by 2 bases, with 14 bases between. This CDR3 has 14 amino acids. Germline V gives CDR1 SNHLY, CDR2 FYNNEI. CDR3 amino acids: CASKREQGNTEAFF. The CDR3, as DNA: TGTGCCAGCAAGAGAGAACAGGGTAACACTGAAGCTTTCTTT.

The V call is TRBV7-8, the J call TRBJ2-2; tentatively, D is TRBD2 (6 bases). Germline lookup yields CDR1 SGHVS and CDR2 FQNEAQ. Trimming stripped 1 base from V and 7 bases from J, with 16 bases between. This CDR3 comprises 16 residues. This CDR3 reads CASSLGSGEFIGELFF. DNA for the CDR3: TGTGCCAGCAGCTTAGGCTCGGGAGAATTTATCGGGGAGCTGTTTTTT. The full variable domain, rest sourced from reference TRBV7-8 and TRBJ2-2, is GAGVSQSPRYKVAKRGQDVALRCDPISGHVSLFWYQQALGQGPEFLTYFQNEAQLDKSGLPSDRFFAERPEGSVSTLKIQRTQQEDSAVYLCASSLGSGEFIGELFFGEGSRLTVL.

V is TRBV10-2 and J is TRBJ2-1; TRBD2 aligns across 8 bases. Germline CDR1 and CDR2: WSHSY and SAAADI. The CDR3 totals 16 residues. The junction had 6 bases not matched to a gene; V was cut back by 0 bases and J by 5 bases. The CDR3 sequence is CASSESIGRGDNEQFF. DNA for the CDR3: TGCGCCAGCAGTGAGTCGATTGGGCGGGGGGACAATGAGCAGTTCTTC.

This chain uses TRBV7-3 with TRBJ1-1, with D tentatively TRBD1 (5 bases). The V and J ends lost 5 bases and 5 bases respectively, with 12 bases between them. The germline CDR1 and CDR2 sequences are SGHTA and FQGTGA. The CDR3 loop spans 13 amino acids. The CDR3 reads CASSIRPGTEAFF. In DNA form, the CDR3 reads TGTGCCAGCAGCATCAGACCAGGGACTGAAGCTTTCTTT.

The gene calls are TRBV6-6 and TRBJ2-1; 14 bases map to TRBD2. Per germline, CDR1 MNHNY and CDR2 SVGAGI (reference sequence). The junction had 7 bases not matched to a gene; V was cut back by 6 bases and J by 6 bases. The CDR3 extends over 16 amino acids. The CDR3 region is CASRTPGTSGSNEQFF. The CDR3 DNA reads as TGTGCCAGCAGGACACCCGGGACTAGCGGGAGCAATGAGCAGTTCTTC.

The genes are TRBV14 and TRBJ2-7; no clear D. Deletions cut 5 bases from V and 6 bases from J, with 11 bases between. The CDR3 has 12 amino acids. CDR1 and CDR2 (germline): SGHDN, FVKESK. Here the CDR3 DNA reads TGTGCCAGCAGCGTAGTGGGCACCGAGCAGTACTTC. Translating gives CASSVVGTEQYF.

V is TRBV19 and J is TRBJ1-5; the D gene is possibly TRBD1 (5 bases). The CDR3 length is 14 residues. In germline, CDR1 is LNHDA, CDR2 SQIVND (reference sequence). V was pared by 3 bases and J by 9 bases, with 15 bases between. The DNA for the CDR3 is TGTGCCAGTAGTATTTGGGGGGAGGAACGGCCCCAGCATTTT. Translated, it gives CASSIWGEERPQHF.

CDR3 in amino acids: CASSSAGLNTEAFF. The CDR3 DNA reads as TGTGCCAGCAGTTCTGCAGGGTTGAACACTGAAGCTTTCTTT. The chain combines TRBV6-1 with TRBJ1-1; weak D call: TRBD1 (5 bases). Trimming took 5 bases from V and 0 from J, leaving 10 bases between them. Germline loops: CDR1 MNHNS, CDR2 SASEGT. There are 14 residues in the CDR3.

The rearrangement links TRBV30 to TRBJ1-2; perhaps TRBD1 as D (6 bases). V lost 3 bases and J 4 bases, leaving 18 bases between the germline ends. The CDR3 has 15 residues. Per germline, CDR1 GTSNPN and CDR2 SVGIG (reference sequence). As DNA, the CDR3 is TGTGCCTGGAGCCAAGACAGGTTTATCGGCTATGGCTACACCTTC. The encoded protein is CAWSQDRFIGYGYTF.

The V and J genes are TRBV11-3 and TRBJ2-6; D is perhaps TRBD1 (6 bases). CDR1 and CDR2 from the germline V gene are SGHNT and YENEEA. The V gene lost 5 bases and the J gene lost 8 bases, with 13 bases spanning the gap. This CDR3 is 14 amino acids long. The CDR3 sequence: CASSPGQSSNVLTF. DNA of the CDR3: TGTGCCAGCAGCCCAGGACAGTCATCCAACGTCCTGACTTTC.

This chain uses TRBV5-6 with TRBJ2-7; TRBD1 matches at 7 bases. Unmatched junction bases numbered 5, after V lost 4 bases and J lost 4 bases. Germline V gives CDR1 SGHDT, CDR2 YYEEEE. The CDR3 runs to 13 residues. CDR3 sequence reads: CASSLQGLYEQYF. The CDR3 DNA reads TGTGCCAGCAGCCTACAGGGGTTATACGAGCAGTACTTC. Combining the CDR3 with reference TRBV5-6 and TRBJ2-7 gives the whole variable domain DAGVTQSPTHLIKTRGQQVTLRCSPKSGHDTVSWYQQALGQGPQFIFQYYEEEERQRGNFPDRFSGHQFPNYSSELNVNALLLGDSALYLCASSLQGLYEQYFGPGTRLTVT.

The chain recombines TRBV9 with TRBJ2-5; TRBD1 matches 11 bases. Looked up from germline, CDR1 is SGDLS and CDR2 is YYNGEE. This CDR3 spans 15 amino acids. J lost 5 bases, V lost 3 bases, and 6 bases had no gene match. The CDR3: CASSGGQGAHETQYF. The CDR3 DNA sequence: TGTGCCAGCAGCGGCGGACAGGGGGCTCACGAGACCCAGTACTTC.

This clone was counted only a few times. The genes are TRBV30 and TRBJ1-1; 10 bases are a match to TRBD1. CDR3 size: 14 residues. The ends lost 4 bases at V and 2 bases at J; junction bases unmatched: 4. Germline CDR1 GTSNPN, CDR2 SVGIG (reference sequence). CDR3 coding DNA: TGTGCCTGGAACGGACAGGGGGGAAACACTGAAGCTTTCTTT. This translates into CAWNGQGGNTEAFF.

The chain combines TRBV2 with TRBJ1-2; D is perhaps TRBD1 (5 bases). V lost 6 bases to trimming and J lost 4 bases, with 12 bases between them. CDR1 is SNHLY and CDR2 is FYNNEI in the germline V gene. CDR3 length: 13 residues. The CDR3 here is CASRAGGIYGYTF. The CDR3 DNA sequence: TGTGCCAGCAGAGCCGGGGGAATCTATGGCTACACCTTC.

The chain carries TRBV5-6 and TRBJ1-1; no clear D. V gave up 0 bases and J gave up 0 bases, with 9 bases separating them. CDR3 size: 15 residues. Germline CDR1 SGHDT, CDR2 YYEEEE. CDR3: CASSLAYRMNTEAFF. The CDR3 nucleotides are TGTGCCAGCAGCTTGGCCTACAGAATGAACACTGAAGCTTTCTTT.

This chain joins TRBV2 and TRBJ2-7; 7 bases map to TRBD1. Germline CDR1 SNHLY, CDR2 FYNNEI. CDR3 size: 14 residues. J was trimmed by 2 bases and V by 8 bases; bases with no gene match: 9. CDR3 residues: CASYGQDITYEQYF. The CDR3 DNA is TGTGCCAGCTACGGACAGGATATTACCTACGAGCAGTACTTC.

J is TRBJ2-2 and V is TRBV11-2; 12 bases agree with TRBD2. Germline CDR1 and CDR2: SGHAT and FQNNGV. This CDR3 region has 19 residues. J was trimmed by 7 bases and V by 5 bases; bases with no gene match: 17. CDR3 DNA sequence: TGTGCCAGCAGCCTATATAGACTAGCGGGAGATCGGGACGTCGGGGAGCTGTTTTTT. Protein product: CASSLYRLAGDRDVGELFF.

This rearrangement joins TRBV10-3 to TRBJ2-7, with 9 nucleotides matching TRBD1. Germline loops: CDR1 ENHRY, CDR2 SYGVKD. The CDR3 totals 15 residues. J lost 0 bases, V lost 4 bases, and 4 bases had no gene match. CDR3 sequence (DNA): TGTGCCATCAGTGCACAGGGGGCGAGCTCCTACGAGCAGTACTTC. Translating it yields CAISAQGASSYEQYF.

The chain combines TRBV25-1 with TRBJ2-1; 11 bases line up with TRBD2. Trimming took 4 bases from V and 0 from J; bases not matched to a gene: 8. Per the germline V gene, CDR1 is MGHDK and CDR2 is SYGVNS. This CDR3 is built from 18 residues. CDR3 sequence (DNA): TGTGCCAGCAGTGGGGCTAGCGGGAGGCTCTACTCCTACAATGAGCAGTTCTTC. This encodes CASSGASGRLYSYNEQFF.

V gene TRBV9 combines with J gene TRBJ1-1; possibly TRBD1 for D (5 bases). Between the trimmed V and J ends, which lost 3 bases and 1 base, there was a span of 16 bases. The germline gives CDR1 SGDLS, CDR2 YYNGEE. The CDR3 consists of 16 residues. The CDR3 loop reads CASSALTGATNTEAFF. The CDR3 bases are TGTGCCAGCAGCGCCCTAACAGGAGCGACGAACACTGAAGCTTTCTTT.

V gene TRBV7-8 combines with J gene TRBJ2-1; perhaps TRBD1 as D (5 bases). The CDR3 totals 14 residues. Between the trimmed V and J ends, which lost 0 bases and 8 bases, there was a span of 11 bases. Germline-derived CDR1 and CDR2 are SGHVS and FQNEAQ. The CDR3, as DNA: TGTGCCAGCAGCTTAGCGGGTAGGGGATATGAGCAGTTCTTC. Amino acid sequence: CASSLAGRGYEQFF.